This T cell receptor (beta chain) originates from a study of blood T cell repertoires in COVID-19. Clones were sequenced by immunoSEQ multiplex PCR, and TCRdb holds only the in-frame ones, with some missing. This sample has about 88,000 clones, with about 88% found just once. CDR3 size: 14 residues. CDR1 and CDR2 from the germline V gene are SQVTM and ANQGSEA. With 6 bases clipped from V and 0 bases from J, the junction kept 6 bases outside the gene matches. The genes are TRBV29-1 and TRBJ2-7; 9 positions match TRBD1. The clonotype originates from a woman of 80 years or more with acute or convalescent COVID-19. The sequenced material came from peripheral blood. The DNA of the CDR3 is TGCAGCGTCTCGGGACAGGGAGTCTCCTACGAGCAGTACTTC. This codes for CSVSGQGVSYEQYF.